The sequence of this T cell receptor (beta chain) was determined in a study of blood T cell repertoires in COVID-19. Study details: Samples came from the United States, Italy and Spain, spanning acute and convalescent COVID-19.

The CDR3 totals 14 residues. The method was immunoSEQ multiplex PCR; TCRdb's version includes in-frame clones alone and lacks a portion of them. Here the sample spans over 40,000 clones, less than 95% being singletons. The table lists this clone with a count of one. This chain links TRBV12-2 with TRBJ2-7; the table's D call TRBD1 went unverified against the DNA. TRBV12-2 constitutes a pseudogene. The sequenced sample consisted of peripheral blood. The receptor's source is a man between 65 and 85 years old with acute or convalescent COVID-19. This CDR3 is CASRPGTGSYEQYF. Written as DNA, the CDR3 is TGTGCAAGTCGTCCCGGGACAGGGTCCTACGAGCAGTACTTC.